The source of this T cell receptor (beta chain) is a study of blood T cell repertoires in COVID-19. Overall study context: From T cells, B-cell-depleted T cells, or PBMCs came the material, which was cDNA or gDNA.

TCRdb's copy holds only in-frame clones and misses some; the assay was immunoSEQ multiplex PCR. The sample includes some 66,000 clones, 85% to 90% seen only once; the top ten take around 8%. The germline V gene encodes CDR1 SGHTA and CDR2 FQGNSA. V was pared by 3 bases and J by 5 bases, with 5 bases of the junction left unmatched. This CDR3 region has 14 residues. The receptor's source is a human donor with active COVID-19. The donor label of this sample is uncertain. Sequenced input: peripheral blood. This chain connects TRBV7-2 to TRBJ2-5, with 8 nucleotides matching TRBD1. The CDR3 region has the DNA TGTGCCAGCAGCTTCCAGGGGGCGCGGGAGACCCAGTACTTC. The encoded protein is CASSFQGARETQYF.